This entry lists 29 T cell receptor beta chains sequenced from one sample in a study of molecular identifiers for immune sequencing clone quantification. One entry per CDR3 protein, called by TCRdb with MiXCR from the PCR reads. The table records 65,000 or so distinct CDR3 sequences, about a fifth of them present only once. The sequenced material came from naive CD8+ T cells from blood, with Jurkat cell RNA spiked in. Subset reported: FACS-sorted CD8+CD4-CCR7+CD45RA+ naive T cells. These receptors all stem from a human donor in good health. Some libraries in this study had Jurkat cell RNA spiked in.

This rearrangement joins TRBV6-6 to TRBJ2-7; 9 bases map to TRBD2. CDR1 and CDR2 from the germline V gene are MNHNY and SVGAGI (reference sequence). Trimming took 0 bases from V and 1 from J; bases not matched to a gene: 7. CDR3 length: 17 residues. As DNA, the CDR3 is TGTGCCAGCAGTTACTCTGTAGCGGGAGCCACATCCTACGAGCAGTACTTC. It yields the protein CASSYSVAGATSYEQYF.

This clonotype was seen at least ten times. The J gene is TRBJ2-1, the V gene TRBV14; TRBD1 matches 8 bases. Germline CDR1 and CDR2: SGHDN and FVKESK. The CDR3 has 13 amino acids. Trimming removed 6 bases from V and 4 bases from J; junction bases left unmatched: 2. The CDR3 reads CASRGDRYNEQFF. The CDR3 nucleotides are TGTGCCAGCAGGGGGGACAGGTACAATGAGCAGTTCTTC.

This clonotype was detected many times. V gene TRBV4-1 combines with J gene TRBJ2-7; TRBD2 is a possible D gene (6 bases). Germline CDR1 and CDR2: MGHRA and YSYEKL. The CDR3 runs 15 residues. V was pared by 0 bases and J by 6 bases, with 15 bases between. In DNA, the CDR3 is TGCGCCAGCAGCCAAGATCCGGAGGGAAACGGCGAGCAGTACTTC. Translated, it gives CASSQDPEGNGEQYF.

This clonotype has ten or more counts. The chain employs TRBV7-9 and TRBJ2-3; D is undetermined. Between the trimmed V and J ends, which lost 1 base and 4 bases, there was a span of 9 bases. The CDR3 runs 14 residues. The V gene's germline CDR1 is SEHNR and CDR2 FQNEAQ (reference sequence). CDR3 nucleotide sequence: TGTGCCAGCAGCTTAGTCGATGTCGCAGATACGCAGTATTTT. The encoded protein is CASSLVDVADTQYF.

This clonotype was recorded a few times. A clone one base away is much larger, so this may be a read error. The V gene is TRBV7-6, the J gene TRBJ2-3, with 8 bases matching TRBD1. The V and J ends lost 4 bases and 5 bases, in that order; junction bases with no gene match: 5. The CDR3 is 14 residues long. CDR1 SGHVS and CDR2 FNYEAQ come from the germline V gene. CDR3 nucleotide sequence: TGTGCCAGCAGCTCAGCCAGGGGGCTAGATACGCAGTATTTT. This codes for CASSSARGLDTQYF.

This clonotype appeared many times. The V and J genes are TRBV27 and TRBJ1-6; D is ambiguous. The V end was cut by 5 bases, the J end by 5 bases, with 10 bases between. Germline CDR1 and CDR2: MNHEY and SMNVEV (reference sequence). There are 14 residues in the CDR3. CDR3 protein: CASSPGLNNSPLHF. CDR3 coding DNA: TGTGCCAGCAGTCCCGGGCTTAATAATTCACCCCTCCACTTT.

This clonotype was seen repeatedly, ten times or more. This sequence joins TRBV19 and TRBJ1-5, with unresolved D. The CDR3 consists of 15 residues. V shed 1 base and J shed 5 bases, with 12 bases lying between them. Germline CDR1 and CDR2: LNHDA and SQIVND (reference sequence). CDR3: CASSIVAQIDQPQHF. The CDR3 bases are TGTGCCAGTAGTATAGTCGCCCAAATAGATCAGCCCCAGCATTTT.

CDR3 nucleotides: TGTGCCTGGAGTCCAGGGGCCCCTGAAGCTTTCTTT. Protein: CAWSPGAPEAFF. The chain joins TRBV30 to TRBJ1-1, with D tentatively TRBD1 (6 bases). V lost 2 bases and J lost 6, with 10 bases in between. The CDR3 runs 12 residues. CDR1 and CDR2 (germline): GTSNPN, SVGIG (reference sequence). Based on the CDR3 plus reference TRBV30 and TRBJ1-1, the full variable domain is SQTIHQWPATLVQPVGSPLSLECTVEGTSNPNLYWYRQAAGRGLQLLFYSVGIGQISSEVPQNLSASRPQDRQFILSSKKLLLSDSGFYLCAWSPGAPEAFFGQGTRLTVV.

In this sample, this clonotype turned up many times. The genes are TRBV7-2 and TRBJ2-3; no reliable D call. Germline loops: CDR1 SGHTA, CDR2 FQGNSA. This CDR3 region has 13 residues. V was pared by 5 bases and J by 4 bases, with 10 bases between. CDR3 sequence: CASSEWNSDTQYF. CDR3 bases: TGTGCCAGCAGCGAGTGGAATTCAGATACGCAGTATTTT.

The J gene is TRBJ2-4, the V gene TRBV12-3 or TRBV12-4; 13 nucleotides align to TRBD2. This CDR3 is 16 amino acids long. J lost 6 bases, V lost 7 bases, and 9 bases had no gene match. The CDR3, as DNA: TGTGCCAGCACTACCGGGACTAGCGGGACTTTAAACATTCAGTACTTC. As protein: CASTTGTSGTLNIQYF.

This clonotype was observed at least ten times. The chain couples TRBV29-1 to TRBJ2-7, with 9 bases fitting TRBD2. There are 14 residues in the CDR3. Germline CDR1 reads SQVTM; CDR2 reads ANQGSEA. The V gene end was trimmed by 4 bases and the J gene end by 5 bases; junction bases not matched to a gene: 9. In nucleotides, the CDR3 is TGCAGCGTTGGCGGGACTAGCCCCCGTCACGAGCAGTACTTC. This gives the protein CSVGGTSPRHEQYF.

This clonotype showed up many times. This rearrangement joins TRBV4-1 to TRBJ2-1; possible D gene TRBD2, 6 bases. V dropped 0 bases and J dropped 6 bases, with 12 bases sitting between them. This CDR3 has 15 residues. CDR1 is MGHRA, CDR2 YSYEKL, per germline. The CDR3 loop is CASSQEPQGGNEQFF. The CDR3 DNA follows: TGCGCCAGCAGCCAAGAGCCGCAGGGAGGCAATGAGCAGTTCTTC.

V gene TRBV19 combines with J gene TRBJ2-2; D unclear. V lost 10 bases and J lost 6, with 9 bases in between. The germline V gene has CDR1 LNHDA and CDR2 SQIVND (reference sequence). There are 11 residues in the CDR3. The CDR3 DNA reads TGTGCCACCAATGGTCCCGGGGAGCTGTTTTTT. Residues: CATNGPGELFF.

The chain is built from TRBV18 and TRBJ1-1, with D unclear. The CDR3 is 12 amino acids. V lost 5 bases, J lost 8 bases, and 12 bases lay in between. CDR1 is KGHSH, CDR2 LQKENI, per germline. The CDR3 bases are TGTGCCAGCTCATCTACAGCAATGGAAGCTTTCTTT. Its protein is CASSSTAMEAFF.

This clonotype was found a few times. The chain is built from TRBV29-1 and TRBJ2-7; D is perhaps TRBD1 (6 bases). Trimming cost V 7 bases and J 2 bases, with 15 bases left between them. The CDR3 runs 13 residues. Germline V gene data show CDR1 as SQVTM and CDR2 as ANQGSEA. This chain's CDR3 is CSASDRITYEQYF. CDR3 coding DNA: TGCAGCGCCTCGGACAGAATTACCTACGAGCAGTACTTC.

This clonotype was recorded a few times. The chain recombines TRBV4-2 with TRBJ2-1, with 12 bases that match TRBD2. The CDR3 is made up of 15 amino acids. V trimming: 2 bases; J trimming: 7 bases; junction bases outside the gene matches: 3. In germline, CDR1 is LGHNA, CDR2 YNFKEQ. CDR3 loop: CASSQPGTSGNEQFF. DNA of the CDR3: TGTGCCAGCAGCCAACCAGGGACTAGCGGGAATGAGCAGTTCTTC.

Points on this clonotype: A much larger clone differs by one base, so this may be a read error. The chain joins TRBV5-6 to TRBJ2-5; D not resolved. Germline loops: CDR1 SGHDT, CDR2 YYEEEE. The CDR3 covers 15 residues. The CDR3 spells CASSLGSGYQETRYF. The CDR3 DNA is TGTGCCAGCAGCTTGGGCTCAGGTTACCAAGAGACCCGGTACTTC.

With regard to this clonotype: A much larger clone differs by one base, so this may be a read error. This rearrangement joins TRBV11-3 to TRBJ2-1; D is unresolved. V was pared by 1 base and J by 9 bases, with 16 bases between. In germline, CDR1 is SGHNT, CDR2 YENEEA. The CDR3 consists of 15 residues. The chain's CDR3 is CASSLASSPYPEQFF. In DNA, the CDR3 is TGTGCCAGCAGCTTAGCGTCTAGTCCATACCCTGAGCAGTTCTTC.

This clonotype was counted at least ten times. The rearrangement links TRBV12-3 or TRBV12-4 to TRBJ2-7; 10 bases are a match to TRBD2. The CDR3 totals 15 residues. J lost 0 bases, V lost 5 bases, and 4 bases had no gene match. CDR3 sequence reads: CASSDSGRSSYEQYF. CDR3 bases: TGTGCCAGCAGTGATAGCGGGAGGAGCTCCTACGAGCAGTACTTC.

This clonotype was seen a handful of times. CDR3 sequence: CASSAGTGSYEQYF. The CDR3 region has the DNA TGTGCCAGCAGCGCCGGGACAGGGAGCTACGAGCAGTACTTC. This chain links TRBV11-2 with TRBJ2-7; 9 bases are a match to TRBD1. V was clipped by 5 bases and J by 3 bases; unmatched bases: 5. CDR1 SGHAT and CDR2 FQNNGV come from the germline V gene. The CDR3 length is 14 residues.

This clonotype has at least ten counts. This chain links TRBV29-1 with TRBJ2-6, with TRBD2 matching over 7 bases. The V gene end was trimmed by 6 bases and the J gene end by 2 bases; junction bases not matched to a gene: 13. Germline V gene lookup returns CDR1 SQVTM and CDR2 ANQGSEA. The CDR3 is made up of 17 amino acids. The CDR3 reads CSVTPLGRDPGANVLTF. The CDR3, as DNA: TGCAGCGTCACCCCGTTAGGGAGGGACCCTGGGGCCAACGTCCTGACTTTC.

The sample holds many counts of this clonotype. The chain carries TRBV3-1 and TRBJ2-1; D is undetermined. The CDR3 is 12 amino acids. V gave up 4 bases and J gave up 6 bases, with 7 bases separating them. CDR1 is LGHDT and CDR2 is YNNKEL in the germline V gene (reference sequence). CDR3 region: CASSLTPNEQFF. As DNA, the CDR3 is TGTGCCAGCAGCCTCACTCCCAATGAGCAGTTCTTC.

This clonotype was observed many times. The chain combines TRBV4-1 with TRBJ2-3; perhaps TRBD2 as D (6 bases). Germline CDR1 and CDR2: MGHRA and YSYEKL. Trimming took 4 bases from V and 3 from J, leaving 20 bases between them. This CDR3 is built from 17 residues. The CDR3 coding sequence is TGCGCCAGCAGCCGTCCTTCCGTGGGGGGAGTAACAGATACGCAGTATTTT. Its protein is CASSRPSVGGVTDTQYF.

Many counts were recorded for this clonotype. DNA of the CDR3: TGTGCCAGCAGGGCAGGGGGCACTGAAGCTTTCTTT. Its translation is CASRAGGTEAFF. V and J are TRBV3-1 and TRBJ1-1; 7 bases align to TRBD1. Germline CDR1 reads LGHDT; CDR2 reads YNNKEL (reference sequence). Trimming took 6 bases from V and 4 from J; bases not matched to a gene: 2. This CDR3 has 12 amino acids.

As concerns this clonotype: This may come from a read error, since a much larger clone is one base off. V usage is TRBV6-2 or TRBV6-3 and J usage is TRBJ2-1, with 9 bases matching TRBD2. Germline lookup yields CDR1 MNHEY and CDR2 SVGEGT. The CDR3 spans 15 residues. V gave up 6 bases and J gave up 2 bases; unmatched junction bases: 5. The CDR3, as DNA: TGTGCCAGCAGCCTTAGCGGGAGCCCCTACAATGAGCAGTTCTTC. Protein sequence: CASSLSGSPYNEQFF.

V usage is TRBV7-2 and J usage is TRBJ2-5; possibly TRBD2 for D (6 bases). The V end was cut by 1 base, the J end by 0 bases, with 12 bases between. The CDR3 has 16 amino acids. Germline lookup yields CDR1 SGHTA and CDR2 FQGNSA. This CDR3 reads CASSLVRLANQETQYF. The CDR3 DNA follows: TGTGCCAGCAGCTTAGTGCGGCTAGCGAACCAAGAGACCCAGTACTTC.

This clonotype has a count of ten or more. The chain carries TRBV19 and TRBJ2-7; D possibly corresponds to TRBD2 (5 bases). The germline V and J ends were trimmed by 5 bases and 0 bases, with 11 bases remaining between them. CDR3 length: 14 residues. Per germline, CDR1 LNHDA and CDR2 SQIVND (reference sequence). The CDR3 sequence is CASSLGLTSYEQYF. For the CDR3, the DNA is TGTGCCAGTAGTCTCGGACTGACCTCCTACGAGCAGTACTTC.

This clonotype was picked up many times. V gene TRBV24-1 combines with J gene TRBJ2-3, with 10 bases fitting TRBD2. The J segment lost 2 bases and the V segment lost 0 bases, leaving 4 bases of the junction unmatched. The V gene's germline CDR1 is KGHDR and CDR2 SFDVKD. This CDR3 is built from 17 residues. CDR3 sequence: CATSDLWTSGFTDTQYF. The DNA for the CDR3 is TGTGCCACCAGTGATTTGTGGACTAGCGGATTCACAGATACGCAGTATTTT.

About this clonotype itself: The conserved phenylalanine or tryptophan is not found at the CDR3 terminus, so this likely reflects a read error. The gene calls are TRBV10-1 and TRBJ2-3, with 10 bases matching TRBD1. Looked up from germline, CDR1 is WNHNN and CDR2 is SYGVQD (reference sequence). V trimming: 0 bases; J trimming: 4 bases; junction bases outside the gene matches: 13. CDR3 length equals 19 residues. The CDR3 DNA reads TGCGCCAGCAGTGAGTCTACCCTTACGGTGGACAGGGGGGCAGATACGCAGTATCTT. Protein product: CASSESTLTVDRGADTQYL.